Below, one TCR beta chain is given with its context. Antigen unknown. This sample is drawn from a study of shared clonotypes between healthy human individuals. General study findings and limits: Incompleteness in sorted-subset sequencing, despite large depth, was shown by rarefaction.

Looked up from germline, CDR1 is MNHEY and CDR2 is SVGAGI. CDR3 size: 14 residues. Trimming removed 6 bases from V and 1 base from J; junction bases left unmatched: 5. The assay was immunoSEQ multiplex PCR, and TCRdb's table has in-frame clones only and misses some. The sample shows some 2,000,000 clones, approximately 96% of them seen only once. Memory CD4+ cells were the fraction left after CD45RA+ naive selection. The gene calls are TRBV6-5 and TRBJ1-1, with 7 bases matching TRBD1. The source of this sequence is a man aged 18 to 30 in good health. Sequencing was done on a sample of naive CD4+ T cells sorted from blood. Indicated subset: CD45RA+ positively selected. The CDR3 region has the DNA TGTGCCAGCAGACCCCGGACAGGGAACACTGAAGCTTTCTTT. Its translation is CASRPRTGNTEAFF.